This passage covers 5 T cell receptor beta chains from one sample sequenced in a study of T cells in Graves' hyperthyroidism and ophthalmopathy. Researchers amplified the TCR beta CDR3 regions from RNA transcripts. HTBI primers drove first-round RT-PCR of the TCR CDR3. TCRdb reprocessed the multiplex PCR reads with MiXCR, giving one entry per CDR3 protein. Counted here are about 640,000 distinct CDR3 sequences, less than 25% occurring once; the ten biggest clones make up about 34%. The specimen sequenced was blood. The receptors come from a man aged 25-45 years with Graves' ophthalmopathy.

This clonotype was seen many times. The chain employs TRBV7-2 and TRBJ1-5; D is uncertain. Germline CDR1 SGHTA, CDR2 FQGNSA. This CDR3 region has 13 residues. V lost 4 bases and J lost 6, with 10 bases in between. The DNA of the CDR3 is TGTGCCAGCAGCTCGGGGATCTTTCAGCCCCAGCATTTT. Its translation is CASSSGIFQPQHF.

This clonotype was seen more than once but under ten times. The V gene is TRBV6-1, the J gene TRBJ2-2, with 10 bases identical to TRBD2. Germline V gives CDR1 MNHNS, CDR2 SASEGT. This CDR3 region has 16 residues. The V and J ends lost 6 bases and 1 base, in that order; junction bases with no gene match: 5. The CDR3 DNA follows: TGTGCCAGCAGGAAAAGCGGGAGGGGGAACACCGGGGAGCTGTTTTTT. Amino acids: CASRKSGRGNTGELFF.

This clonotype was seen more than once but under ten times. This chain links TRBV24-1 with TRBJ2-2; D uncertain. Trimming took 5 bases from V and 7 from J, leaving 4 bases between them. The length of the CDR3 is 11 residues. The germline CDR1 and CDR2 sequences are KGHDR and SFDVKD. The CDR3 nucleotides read TGTGCCACCAGTGCAGGCGGGGAGCTGTTTTTT. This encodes CATSAGGELFF.

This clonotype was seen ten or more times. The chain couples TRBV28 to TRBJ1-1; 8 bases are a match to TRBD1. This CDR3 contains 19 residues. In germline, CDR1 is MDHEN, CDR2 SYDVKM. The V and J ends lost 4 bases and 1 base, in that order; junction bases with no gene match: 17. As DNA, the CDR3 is TGTGCCAGCAGTTCCCTAATTCAGCTGGACAGGGCATGGAACACTGAAGCTTTCTTT. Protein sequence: CASSSLIQLDRAWNTEAFF.

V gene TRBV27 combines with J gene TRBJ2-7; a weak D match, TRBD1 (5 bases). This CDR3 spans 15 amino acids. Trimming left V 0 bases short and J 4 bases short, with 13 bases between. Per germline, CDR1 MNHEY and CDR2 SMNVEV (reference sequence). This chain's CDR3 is CASSLSTRAGYEQYF. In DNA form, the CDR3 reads TGTGCCAGCAGTTTATCGACCAGGGCAGGTTACGAGCAGTACTTC.